Reported below is one T cell receptor (beta chain). Study processing details: Quantification of nucleated cells was approximated via reference gene primer amplification. Produced via immunoSEQ multiplex PCR; TCRdb's table is partial and in-frame only. V and J calls and clone size follow that table, whereas D and trimming were derived from the DNA. The sample records roughly 120,000 clones, 86% being singletons. This record comes from a study of blood T cell repertoires in COVID-19. With V trimmed by 5 bases and J by 1 base, 5 bases remained unmatched. There are 15 residues in the CDR3. The germline gives CDR1 SGHTA, CDR2 FQGTGA.

The TCR comes from a human donor in a cohort sampled during active COVID-19. Sequencing used peripheral blood. This chain connects TRBV7-3 to TRBJ2-3, with 8 bases that match TRBD2. The CDR3 nucleotides read TGTGCCAGCAGCCGGACTAGCCCGGGCACAGATACGCAGTATTTT. This encodes CASSRTSPGTDTQYF. Variable domain in full (rest from reference TRBV7-3 and TRBJ2-3): GAGVSQTPSNKVTEKGKYVELRCDPISGHTALYWYRQSLGQGPEFLIYFQGTGAADDSGLPNDRFFAVRPEGSVSTLKIQRTERGDSAVYLCASSRTSPGTDTQYFGPGTRLTVL.